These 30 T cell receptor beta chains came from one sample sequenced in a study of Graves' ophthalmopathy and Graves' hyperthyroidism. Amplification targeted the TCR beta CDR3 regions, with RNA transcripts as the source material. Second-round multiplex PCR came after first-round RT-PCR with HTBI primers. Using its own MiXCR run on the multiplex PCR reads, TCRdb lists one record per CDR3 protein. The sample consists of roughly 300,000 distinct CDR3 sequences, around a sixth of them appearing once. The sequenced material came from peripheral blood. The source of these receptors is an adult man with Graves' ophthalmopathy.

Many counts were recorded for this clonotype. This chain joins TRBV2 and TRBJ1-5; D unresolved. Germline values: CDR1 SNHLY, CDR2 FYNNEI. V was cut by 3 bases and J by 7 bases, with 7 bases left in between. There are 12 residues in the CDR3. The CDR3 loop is CASSDEVQPQHF. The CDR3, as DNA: TGTGCCAGCAGTGATGAGGTCCAGCCCCAGCATTTT.

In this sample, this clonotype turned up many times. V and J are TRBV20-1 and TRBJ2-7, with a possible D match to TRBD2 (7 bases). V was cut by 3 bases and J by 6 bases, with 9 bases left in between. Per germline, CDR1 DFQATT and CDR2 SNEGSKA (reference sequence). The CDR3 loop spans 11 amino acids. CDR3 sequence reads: CSASGGAEQYF. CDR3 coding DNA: TGCAGTGCTAGTGGGGGGGCCGAGCAGTACTTC.

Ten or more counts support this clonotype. The CDR3 here is CASSKPGTGYSEQYF. CDR3 nucleotide sequence: TGTGCCAGCAGCAAACCTGGGACAGGGTACAGCGAGCAGTACTTC. The chain recombines TRBV7-8 with TRBJ2-7; 9 nucleotides line up with TRBD1. V lost 5 bases and J lost 6; bases outside the gene matches: 11. This CDR3 spans 15 amino acids. Germline CDR1 SGHVS, CDR2 FQNEAQ.

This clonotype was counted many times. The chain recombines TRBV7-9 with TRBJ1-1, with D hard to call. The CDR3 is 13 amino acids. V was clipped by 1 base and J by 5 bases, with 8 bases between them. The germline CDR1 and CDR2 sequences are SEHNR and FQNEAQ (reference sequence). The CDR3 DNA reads TGTGCCAGCAGCTTAGGCTACGTTACTGAAGCTTTCTTT. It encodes CASSLGYVTEAFF.

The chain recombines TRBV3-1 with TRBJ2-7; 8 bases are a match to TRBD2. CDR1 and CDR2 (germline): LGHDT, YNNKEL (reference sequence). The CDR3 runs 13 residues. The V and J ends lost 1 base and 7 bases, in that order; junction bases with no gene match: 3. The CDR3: CASSQVTSGEQYF. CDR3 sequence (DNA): TGTGCCAGCAGCCAAGTTACTAGCGGAGAGCAGTACTTC.

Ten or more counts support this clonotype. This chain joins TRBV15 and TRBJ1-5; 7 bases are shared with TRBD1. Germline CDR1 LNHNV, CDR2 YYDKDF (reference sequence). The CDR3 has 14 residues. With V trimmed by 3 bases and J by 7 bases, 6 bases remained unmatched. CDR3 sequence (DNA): TGTGCCACCAGCAGCGACAGGGTCGTGCAGCCCCAGCATTTT. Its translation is CATSSDRVVQPQHF.

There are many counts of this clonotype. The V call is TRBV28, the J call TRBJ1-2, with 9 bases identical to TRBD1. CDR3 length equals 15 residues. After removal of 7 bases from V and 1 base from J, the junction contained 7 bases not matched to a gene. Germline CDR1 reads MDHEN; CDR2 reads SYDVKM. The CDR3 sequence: CASTTDRGVNYGYTF. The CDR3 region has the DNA TGTGCCAGCACCACCGACAGGGGGGTTAACTATGGCTACACCTTC.

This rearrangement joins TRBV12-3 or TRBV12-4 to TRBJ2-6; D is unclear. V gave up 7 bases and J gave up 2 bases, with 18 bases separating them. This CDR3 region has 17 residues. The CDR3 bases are TGTGCCAGCACCCAGACCTCGCTGGCAACTGGGGCCAACGTCCTGACTTTC. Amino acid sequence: CASTQTSLATGANVLTF.

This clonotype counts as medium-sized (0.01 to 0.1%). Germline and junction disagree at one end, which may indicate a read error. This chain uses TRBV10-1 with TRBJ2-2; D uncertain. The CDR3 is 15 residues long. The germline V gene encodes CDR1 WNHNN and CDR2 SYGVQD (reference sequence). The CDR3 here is CASSEEDTNSGELFF. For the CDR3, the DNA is TGCGCCAGCAGTGAGGAAGATACGAACTCCGGGGAGCTGTTTTTT.

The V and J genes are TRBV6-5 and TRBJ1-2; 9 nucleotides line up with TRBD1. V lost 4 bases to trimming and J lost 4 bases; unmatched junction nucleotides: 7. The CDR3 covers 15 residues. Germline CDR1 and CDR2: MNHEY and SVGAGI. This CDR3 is CASSSSRDRVYGYTF. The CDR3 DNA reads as TGTGCCAGCAGTTCCTCTCGGGACAGGGTCTATGGCTACACCTTC.

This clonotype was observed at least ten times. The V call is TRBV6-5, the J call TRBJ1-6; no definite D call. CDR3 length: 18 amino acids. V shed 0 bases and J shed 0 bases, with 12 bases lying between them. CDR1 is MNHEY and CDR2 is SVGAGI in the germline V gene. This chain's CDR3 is CASSYSGPSSSYNSPLHF. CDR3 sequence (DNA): TGTGCCAGCAGTTACTCGGGTCCTTCAAGCTCCTATAATTCACCCCTCCACTTT.

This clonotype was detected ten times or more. Here the CDR3 DNA reads TGCGCCAGCAGCTTGGCAGCCGGGGATCACGGGGAGACCCAGTACTTC. This codes for CASSLAAGDHGETQYF. The rearrangement links TRBV5-1 to TRBJ2-5; possible D gene TRBD2, 5 bases. The CDR3 is 16 amino acids. V was trimmed by 0 bases and J by 5 bases, leaving 17 bases between them. Germline loops: CDR1 SGHRS, CDR2 YFSETQ.

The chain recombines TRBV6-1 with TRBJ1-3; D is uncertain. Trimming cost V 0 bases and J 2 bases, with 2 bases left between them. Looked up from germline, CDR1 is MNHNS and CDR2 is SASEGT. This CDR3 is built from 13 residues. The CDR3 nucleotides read TGTGCCAGCAGTGAAGCGCCTGGAAACACCATATATTTT. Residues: CASSEAPGNTIYF.

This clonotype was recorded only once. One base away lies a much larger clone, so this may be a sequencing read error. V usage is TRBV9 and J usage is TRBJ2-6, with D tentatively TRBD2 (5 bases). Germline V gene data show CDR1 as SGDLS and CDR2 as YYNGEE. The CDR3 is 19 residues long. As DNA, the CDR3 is TGTGCCAGCAGCGTAGTCGGGCGGGTAGAGCTCTCTGTGGCCAACGTCCTGACTTTC. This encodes CASSVVGRVELSVANVLTF. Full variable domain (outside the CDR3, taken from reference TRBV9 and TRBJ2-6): DSGVTQTPKHLITATGQRVTLRCSPRSGDLSVYWYQQSLDQGLQFLIQYYNGEERAKGNILERFSAQQFPDLHSELNLSSLELGDSALYFCASSVVGRVELSVANVLTFGAGSRLTVL.

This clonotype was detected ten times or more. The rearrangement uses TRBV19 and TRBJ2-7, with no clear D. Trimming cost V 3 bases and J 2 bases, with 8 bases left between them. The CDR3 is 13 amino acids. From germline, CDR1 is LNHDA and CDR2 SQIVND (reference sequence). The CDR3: CASSITETYEQYF. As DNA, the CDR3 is TGTGCCAGTAGTATTACTGAAACCTACGAGCAGTACTTC. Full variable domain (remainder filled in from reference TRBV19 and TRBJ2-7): DGGITQSPKYLFRKEGQNVTLSCEQNLNHDAMYWYRQDPGQGLRLIYYSQIVNDFQKGDIAEGYSVSREKKESFPLTVTSAQKNPTAFYLCASSITETYEQYFGPGTRLTVT.

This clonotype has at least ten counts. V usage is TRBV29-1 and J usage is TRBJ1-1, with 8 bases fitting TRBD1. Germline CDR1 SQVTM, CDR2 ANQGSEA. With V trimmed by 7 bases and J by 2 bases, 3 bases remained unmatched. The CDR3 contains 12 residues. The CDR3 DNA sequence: TGCAGCGCGACAGGGGTAAACACTGAAGCTTTCTTT. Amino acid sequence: CSATGVNTEAFF.

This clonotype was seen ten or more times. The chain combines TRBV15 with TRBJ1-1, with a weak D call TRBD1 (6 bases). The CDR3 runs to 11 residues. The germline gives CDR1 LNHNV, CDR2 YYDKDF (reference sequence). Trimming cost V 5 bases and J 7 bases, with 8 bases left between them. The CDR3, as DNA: TGTGCCACCAGCGAGGGGGATGAAGCTTTCTTT. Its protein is CATSEGDEAFF.

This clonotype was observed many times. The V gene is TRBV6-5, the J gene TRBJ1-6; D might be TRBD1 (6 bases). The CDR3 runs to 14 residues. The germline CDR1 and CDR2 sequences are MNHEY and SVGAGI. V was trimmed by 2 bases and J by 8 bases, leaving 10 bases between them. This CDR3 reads CASSYRSGDSPLHF. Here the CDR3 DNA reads TGTGCCAGCAGTTACCGTTCAGGGGATTCACCCCTCCACTTT.

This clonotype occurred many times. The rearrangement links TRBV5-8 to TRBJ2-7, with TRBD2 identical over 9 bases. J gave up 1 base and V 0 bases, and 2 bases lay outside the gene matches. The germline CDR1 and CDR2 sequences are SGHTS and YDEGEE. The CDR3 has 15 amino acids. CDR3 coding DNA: TGTGCCAGCAGCTTGGGCGGGGGGGCGTCCTACGAGCAGTACTTC. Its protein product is CASSLGGGASYEQYF.

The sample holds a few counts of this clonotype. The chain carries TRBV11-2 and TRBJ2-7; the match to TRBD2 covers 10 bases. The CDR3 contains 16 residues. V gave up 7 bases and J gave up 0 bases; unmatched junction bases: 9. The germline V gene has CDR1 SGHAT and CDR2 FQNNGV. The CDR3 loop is CASTVGLAETSYEQYF. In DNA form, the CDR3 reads TGTGCCAGCACCGTTGGACTAGCGGAAACCTCCTACGAGCAGTACTTC.

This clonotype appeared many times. The CDR3 region has the DNA TGTGCCAGCAGTGTTGGACAGGGTGGCACTGAAGCTTTCTTT. Residues: CASSVGQGGTEAFF. The chain joins TRBV12-3 or TRBV12-4 to TRBJ1-1; TRBD1 aligns across 8 bases. V gave up 5 bases and J gave up 4 bases; unmatched junction bases: 6. The CDR3 is 14 residues long.

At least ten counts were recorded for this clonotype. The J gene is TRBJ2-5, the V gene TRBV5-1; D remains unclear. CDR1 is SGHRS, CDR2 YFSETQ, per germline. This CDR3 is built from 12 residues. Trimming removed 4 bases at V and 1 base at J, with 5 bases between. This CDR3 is CASSARQETQYF. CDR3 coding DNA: TGCGCCAGCAGCGCCCGCCAAGAGACCCAGTACTTC. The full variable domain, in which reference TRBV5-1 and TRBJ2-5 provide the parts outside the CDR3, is KAGVTQTPRYLIKTRGQQVTLSCSPISGHRSVSWYQQTPGQGLQFLFEYFSETQRNKGNFPGRFSGRQFSNSRSEMNVSTLELGDSALYLCASSARQETQYFGPGTRLLVL.

CDR3 nucleotides: TGTGCCAGCACCCGCGGGTGGGAGTTTCAGCCCCAGCATTTT. Translating gives CASTRGWEFQPQHF. J is TRBJ1-5 and V is TRBV6-2 or TRBV6-3; D not certain. V was clipped by 7 bases and J by 6 bases, with 16 bases between them. The CDR3 has 14 amino acids. The germline V gene has CDR1 MNHEY and CDR2 SVGEGT.

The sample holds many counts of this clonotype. This chain's CDR3 is CAISSGTSGRALTYEQYF. Written as DNA, the CDR3 is TGTGCCATCAGCTCCGGGACTAGCGGGAGGGCCCTTACCTACGAGCAGTACTTC. The rearrangement uses TRBV10-3 and TRBJ2-7, with TRBD2 identical over 16 bases. Germline V gene sequence: CDR1 ENHRY, CDR2 SYGVKD. The CDR3 spans 18 residues. V trimming: 6 bases; J trimming: 2 bases; junction bases outside the gene matches: 10.

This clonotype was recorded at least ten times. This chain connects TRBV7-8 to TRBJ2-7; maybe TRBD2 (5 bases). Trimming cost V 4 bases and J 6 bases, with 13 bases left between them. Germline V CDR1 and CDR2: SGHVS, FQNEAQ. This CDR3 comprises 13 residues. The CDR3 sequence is CASSWAERVEQYF. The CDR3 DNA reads TGTGCCAGCAGCTGGGCCGAGAGGGTCGAGCAGTACTTC.

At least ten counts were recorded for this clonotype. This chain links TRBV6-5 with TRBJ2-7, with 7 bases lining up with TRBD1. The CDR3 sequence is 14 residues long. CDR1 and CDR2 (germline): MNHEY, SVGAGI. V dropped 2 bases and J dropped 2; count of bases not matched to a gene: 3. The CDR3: CASSYGTVPYEQYF. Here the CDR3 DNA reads TGTGCCAGCAGTTACGGGACAGTACCCTACGAGCAGTACTTC.

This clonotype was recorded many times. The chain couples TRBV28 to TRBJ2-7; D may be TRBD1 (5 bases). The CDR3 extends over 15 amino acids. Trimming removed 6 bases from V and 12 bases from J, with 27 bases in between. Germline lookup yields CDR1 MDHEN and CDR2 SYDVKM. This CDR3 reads CASSDLLGLWQGRYF. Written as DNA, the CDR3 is TGTGCCAGCAGCGACCTCCTCGGTCTATGGCAGGGAAGGTACTTC.

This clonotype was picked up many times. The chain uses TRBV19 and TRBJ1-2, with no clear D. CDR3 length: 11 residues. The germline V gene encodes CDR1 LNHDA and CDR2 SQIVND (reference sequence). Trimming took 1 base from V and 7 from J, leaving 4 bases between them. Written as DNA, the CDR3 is TGTGCCAGTAGTATAGGGAGTGGCTACACCTTC. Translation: CASSIGSGYTF.

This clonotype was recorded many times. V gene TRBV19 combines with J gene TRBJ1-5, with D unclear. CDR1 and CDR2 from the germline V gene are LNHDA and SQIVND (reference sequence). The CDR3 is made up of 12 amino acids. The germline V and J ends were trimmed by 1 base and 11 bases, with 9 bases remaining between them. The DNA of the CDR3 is TGTGCCAGTAGTATAGGCGCTTCAGCCCAGCATTTT. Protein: CASSIGASAQHF.

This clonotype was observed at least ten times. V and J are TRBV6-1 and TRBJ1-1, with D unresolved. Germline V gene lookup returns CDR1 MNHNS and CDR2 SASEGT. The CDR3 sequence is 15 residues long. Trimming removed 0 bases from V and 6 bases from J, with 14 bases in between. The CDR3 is CASSEANLGVPEAFF. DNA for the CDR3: TGTGCCAGCAGTGAAGCGAACCTCGGAGTCCCTGAAGCTTTCTTT.